The clone carrying this T cell receptor (beta chain) was counted a few times. The antigen is not known. The sample comes from a study of Graves' ophthalmopathy and Graves' hyperthyroidism. Study results and caveats: Appearing in blood as well were most expanded thyroid clonotypes above 0.001 frequency. The model predicted progression of ophthalmopathy with a sensitivity of approximately 68%, and its specificity was around 72%.

Uncontrolled infections, other autoimmune diseases, pregnancy or lactation barred patients from enrollment. RNA transcripts were the source from which TCR beta CDR3 regions were amplified. Second-round multiplex PCR came after a first-round RT-PCR that employed HTBI primers. TCRdb re-analysed the multiplex PCR reads in MiXCR, keeping a single row per CDR3 protein. The table lists around 50,000 distinct CDR3 sequences, less than 65% of them singletons. The CDR3 spans 13 residues. CDR1 and CDR2 (germline): SNHLY, FYNNEI. V lost 7 bases and J lost 4, with 11 bases in between. The sequenced sample consisted of peripheral blood. The chain has TRBV2 and TRBJ2-1; D gene ambiguous. The clonotype originates from an adult man with Graves' ophthalmopathy. The CDR3 DNA is TGTGCCAGCAAAAGGATTCAATACAATGAGCAGTTCTTC. This gives the protein CASKRIQYNEQFF.